The T cell receptor (beta chain) described here comes from a study of blood T cell repertoires in COVID-19. CDR1 SEHNR and CDR2 FQNEAQ come from the germline V gene (reference sequence). The CDR3 covers 14 residues. Trimming took off 5 bases at V and 1 base at J, with 11 bases between the two ends. As originally analysed: Nucleated cell number was recorded as an estimate derived from reference gene primer amplification. The assay was immunoSEQ multiplex PCR, and TCRdb's table has in-frame clones only and misses some. Clone size and the V and J calls come from that table; the DNA yielded D and trimming. The sample includes around 200,000 clones, roughly 89% of them seen just once.

This chain uses TRBV7-9 with TRBJ1-1; TRBD1 is a possible D gene (6 bases). The sequenced sample consisted of peripheral blood. The TCR was taken from a woman between 18 and 30 years old who had recovered from COVID-19. The CDR3 spells CASSPVQGNTEAFF. The CDR3 nucleotides read TGTGCCAGCAGCCCGGTACAGGGGAACACTGAAGCTTTCTTT.